This T cell receptor beta chain came from a study of lymphopenia after photon versus proton radiotherapy. Study-wide results and caveats: Photon-treated patients lost naive T cells and TCR diversity; proton-treated stayed stable. Larger post-nadir TCR diversity loss correlated inversely with survival in deceased patients.

As regards this clone: Antigen: not known.

There are 13 residues in the CDR3. V was shortened by 3 bases and J by 8 bases, with 13 bases between the two germline ends. CDR1 is LNHDA and CDR2 is SQIVND in the germline V gene (reference sequence). Using immunoSEQ multiplex PCR, the repertoire was profiled, and TCRdb retains in-frame clones only, with some absent. The sample has 30,000 to 45,000 clones, more than 85% seen once. The V call is TRBV19, the J call TRBJ1-2; D remains ambiguous. The sequencing here drew on peripheral blood, taken from a patient treated with photon-based radiotherapy. The TCR originated in a man aged 55 to 69 with cholangiocarcinoma. DNA for the CDR3: TGTGCCAGTAGTATGCTAGGGAGAGGAGGCTACACCTTC. Its translation is CASSMLGRGGYTF.